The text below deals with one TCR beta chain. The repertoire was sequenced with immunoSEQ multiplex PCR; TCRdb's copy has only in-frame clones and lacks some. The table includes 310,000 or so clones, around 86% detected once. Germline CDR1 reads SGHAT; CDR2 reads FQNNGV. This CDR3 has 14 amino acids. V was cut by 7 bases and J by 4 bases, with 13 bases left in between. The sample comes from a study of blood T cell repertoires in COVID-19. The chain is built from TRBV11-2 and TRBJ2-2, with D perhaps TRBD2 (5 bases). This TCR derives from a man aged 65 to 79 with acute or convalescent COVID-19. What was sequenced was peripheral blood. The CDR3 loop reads CASTLTSGTGELFF. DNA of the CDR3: TGTGCCAGCACCCTCACAAGCGGCACCGGGGAGCTGTTTTTT.